This TCR beta chain was sequenced for a study of cytomegalovirus exposure and HLA in healthy donors. A single count supports this clone. 60 Vbeta and 13 Jbeta primers were used in PCR. Profiling relied on immunoSEQ multiplex PCR, and the TCRdb table lists in-frame clones only, not all of them. The profile shows around 250,000 clones, around nine tenths of them singletons. V trimming: 0 bases; J trimming: 3 bases; junction bases outside the gene matches: 3. The germline gives CDR1 GTSNPN, CDR2 SVGIG (reference sequence). The CDR3 has 15 residues. V gene TRBV30 combines with J gene TRBJ1-2, with TRBD1 identical over 11 bases. The clonotype comes from a girl under 10 years old in good health and CMV-seronegative. The sequenced sample was PBMCs. In DNA, the CDR3 is TGTGCCTGGAGTGTCGGGACAGGGGGTCACTATGGCTACACCTTC. Its protein is CAWSVGTGGHYGYTF.